This T cell receptor beta chain is from a study of blood T cell repertoires in COVID-19. The CDR3 is made up of 16 amino acids. Germline CDR1 SGHDT, CDR2 YYEEEE. Trimming cost V 2 bases and J 1 base; bases outside gene matches: 8. Only in-frame clones appear in the TCRdb table, and some are missing; sequencing was by immunoSEQ multiplex PCR. Of about 130,000 clones in the sample, approximately 90% are singletons; the top ten hold roughly 1.2%. Sequences were obtained from peripheral blood. V usage is TRBV5-6 and J usage is TRBJ2-7; TRBD1 matches 8 bases. This TCR came from a woman older than 75 with acute or convalescent COVID-19. The CDR3 DNA sequence: TGTGCCAGCAGCTTAGCTCGGACAGGGTTGTCCTACGAGCAGTACTTC. Protein product: CASSLARTGLSYEQYF.